Sequencing of this TCR beta chain was carried out in a study of cytomegalovirus exposure and HLA in healthy donors. PCR involved 60 Vbeta and 13 Jbeta primers. The data were produced by immunoSEQ multiplex PCR, yet TCRdb's version contains in-frame clones alone and is incomplete. The sample carries some 100,000 clones, around 81% recorded once. Remarks on this clone: Its antigen is unidentified.

CDR1 is SGHNT and CDR2 is YYREEE in the germline V gene (reference sequence). The CDR3 runs to 17 residues. Study-level results: Altogether, about 160 TCR beta chains were recorded as cytomegalovirus-associated. TCR beta V segments were, for the most part, productive about 87% or about 30% of the time in an earlier analysis. Certain indistinguishable V segments, among them TRBV6-2 and TRBV6-3, were excluded.

J is TRBJ2-5 and V is TRBV5-4; 11 bases agree with TRBD2. The J call may be mistaken, given a closer DNA end match to TRBJ2-7. The clonotype was recovered from a woman aged 25 to 45 in good health and CMV-seronegative. Sample: PBMCs. The CDR3 reads CASGSGTSGMSSYEQYF. The CDR3 coding sequence is TGTGCCAGCGGATCCGGGACTAGCGGAATGTCTTCCTACGAGCAGTACTTC.